Listed below are T cell receptor beta chains from one sample, sequenced in a study of OX40 agonist ivuxolimab in advanced cancers. Data came from immunoSEQ multiplex PCR; TCRdb stores just in-frame clones and leaves some out. The data show 37,000 or so clones, about 90% seen once. Source: CD4+ or CD8+ T cells sorted from blood, taken in a trial of the OX40 agonist ivuxolimab. The origin of the receptors is an adult with an advanced solid tumor such as melanoma, head and neck, liver or kidney cancer. Each CDR3 is given with its conserved first and last residue. A D gene is named only where the DNA matches it firmly. Some rows mark clone size as missing; the rest say once, few, many or name a class of expanded clone.

j_call clone_size v_call d_call cdr3_aa cdr3_nt
TRBJ2-7 once TRBV29-1 TRBD1 CSVVIRDRQYEQYF TGCAGCGTTGTAATTCGGGACAGGCAGTACGAGCAGTACTTC
TRBJ1-6 NA TRBV4-1 NA CASSQVGEISPLHF TGCGCCAGCAGCCAAGTGGGGGAAATTTCACCCCTCCACTTT
TRBJ2-5 NA TRBV19 TRBD2 CASSSHLAGYQGTQYF TGTGCCAGTAGTAGTCACCTAGCGGGGTATCAAGGGACCCAGTACTTC
TRBJ2-3 NA TRBV7-2 TRBD2 CASSSTGGLTDTQYF TGTGCCAGCAGTAGCACGGGGGGTTTGACAGATACGCAGTATTTT
TRBJ1-1 NA TRBV7-9 NA CASSSEGIVNTEAFF TGTGCCAGCAGCTCTGAGGGAATCGTGAACACTGAAGCTTTCTTT
TRBJ1-2 NA TRBV27 TRBD1 CASQRQGFHGYTF TGTGCCAGCCAAAGACAGGGATTCCATGGCTACACCTTC
TRBJ2-7 NA TRBV6-5 NA CASSYSSGEQYF TGTGCCAGCAGTTACTCGTCCGGCGAGCAGTACTTC
TRBJ2-7 NA TRBV9 TRBD1 CASSQQGQYEQYF TGTGCCAGCAGCCAACAGGGACAGTACGAGCAGTACTTC
TRBJ1-2 NA TRBV25-1 NA CASSEYSTGYGYTF TGTGCCAGCAGTGAATATAGCACAGGTTATGGCTACACCTTC
TRBJ2-7 NA TRBV6-1 NA CASVMEAGNAYEQYF TGTGCCAGCGTCATGGAGGCGGGGAATGCCTACGAGCAGTACTTC
TRBJ1-2 NA TRBV25-1 NA CASSTPRDYGYTF TGTGCCAGCAGTACCCCTAGGGACTATGGCTACACCTTC
TRBJ1-2 NA TRBV4-1 TRBD1 CASSQVKGQAYGYTF TGCGCCAGCAGCCAAGTCAAAGGACAGGCTTATGGCTACACCTTC
TRBJ2-7 medium-sized TRBV19 NA CASSMDSSYEQYF TGTGCCAGTAGTATGGACAGCTCCTACGAGCAGTACTTC
TRBJ1-2 NA TRBV2 TRBD1 CASREDRGNYGYTF TGTGCCAGCAGGGAGGACAGGGGGAACTATGGCTACACCTTC
TRBJ2-7 NA TRBV6-1 NA CASSESGRTEQYF TGTGCCAGCAGTGAGTCGGGGCGCACGGAGCAGTACTTC
TRBJ2-3 NA TRBV5-6 TRBD2 CASSLGTSGGADTQYF TGTGCCAGCAGCTTGGGGACTAGCGGGGGAGCAGATACGCAGTATTTT
TRBJ2-7 NA TRBV6-5 NA CASSYRVGGYEQYF TGTGCCAGCAGTTATCGGGTGGGGGGTTACGAGCAGTACTTC
TRBJ2-7 once TRBV7-6 NA CASNLSGEQYF TGTGCCAGCAACTTATCGGGCGAGCAGTACTTC
TRBJ2-1 NA TRBV7-9 TRBD1 CASSLPTGVKGENEQFF TGTGCCAGCAGCTTACCGACAGGGGTCAAGGGCGAAAATGAGCAGTTCTTC
TRBJ1-2 NA TRBV11-2 NA CASSLDYGTSYYGYTF TGTGCCAGCAGCTTAGATTACGGGACATCTTACTATGGCTACACCTTC
TRBJ2-1 once TRBV7-9 NA CASSHTRDSNEQFF TGTGCCAGCAGCCATACCCGTGACTCCAATGAGCAGTTCTTC
TRBJ2-7 NA TRBV6-5 NA CASSSSPDTYEQYF TGTGCCAGCAGTTCTAGCCCGGACACCTACGAGCAGTACTTC
TRBJ1-2 NA TRBV14 TRBD1 CASSFWTGDNGYTF TGTGCCAGCAGCTTTTGGACAGGGGATAATGGCTACACCTTC
TRBJ2-7 NA TRBV27 TRBD2 CASSPFLGGTYEQYF TGTGCCAGCAGTCCCTTTTTGGGGGGGACCTACGAGCAGTACTTC
TRBJ1-1 NA TRBV7-8 NA CASSRLSGDTEAFF TGTGCCAGCAGCCGACTGTCGGGAGACACTGAAGCTTTCTTT
TRBJ2-1 NA TRBV4-1 TRBD1 CASSQDRWQGANNEQFF TGCGCCAGCAGCCAAGACAGGTGGCAGGGGGCGAACAATGAGCAGTTCTTC
TRBJ2-3 NA TRBV6-4 NA CASSSSTSSTDTQYF TGTGCCAGCAGTAGCTCCACCTCTAGCACAGATACGCAGTATTTT
TRBJ1-2 NA TRBV30 TRBD1 CAWSVPQGRDGYTF TGTGCCTGGAGTGTTCCACAGGGGCGCGATGGCTACACCTTC
TRBJ2-2 NA TRBV7-9 TRBD2 CASKRGGDAGELFF TGTGCCAGCAAGCGGGGAGGAGATGCCGGGGAGCTGTTTTTT
TRBJ1-2 once TRBV4-1 NA CASSQNPEGVYGYTF TGCGCCAGCAGCCAAAACCCAGAAGGGGTTTATGGCTACACCTTC
TRBJ2-7 NA TRBV7-3 TRBD1 CASSSQGGYEQYF TGTGCCAGCAGCTCACAGGGGGGCTACGAGCAGTACTTC
TRBJ2-7 NA TRBV6-5 NA CASSYGDNYEQYF TGTGCCAGCAGTTACGGTGACAACTACGAGCAGTACTTC
TRBJ2-1 NA TRBV7-2 NA CASSSPPYNEQFF TGTGCCAGCAGCTCTCCGCCCTACAATGAGCAGTTCTTC
TRBJ2-7 NA TRBV4-2 NA CASSQDWQASYEQYF TGTGCCAGCAGCCAAGATTGGCAGGCGTCCTACGAGCAGTACTTC
TRBJ1-3 NA TRBV2 NA CASTPGGPIYF TGTGCCAGCACCCCGGGGGGGCCCATATATTTT
TRBJ1-1 NA TRBV14 TRBD1 CASSQKRTGVEAFF TGTGCCAGCAGCCAAAAACGGACAGGGGTTGAAGCTTTCTTT
TRBJ1-1 NA TRBV9 NA CASSPPNRAVNTEAFF TGTGCCAGCAGCCCACCCAACAGGGCTGTTAACACTGAAGCTTTCTTT
TRBJ2-7 once TRBV9 NA CASSVGLLYEQYF TGTGCCAGCAGCGTAGGATTGCTGTACGAGCAGTACTTC
TRBJ2-5 medium-sized TRBV2 TRBD2 CASSGFGGGETQYF TGTGCCAGCAGTGGGTTCGGGGGGGGAGAGACCCAGTACTTC
TRBJ1-1 NA TRBV4-1 NA CASSLISGVQTEAFF TGCGCCAGCAGCCTAATCTCAGGGGTCCAAACTGAAGCTTTCTTT
TRBJ1-1 NA TRBV6-1 TRBD1 CASRTGGTEAFF TGTGCCAGCAGGACAGGGGGCACTGAAGCTTTCTTT
TRBJ1-4 NA TRBV6-6 NA CASTHPWADNEKLFF TGTGCCAGCACCCACCCCTGGGCAGATAATGAAAAACTGTTTTTT
TRBJ2-1 NA TRBV27 NA CASSLTGGWGNEQFF TGTGCCAGCAGTCTCACGGGGGGCTGGGGGAATGAGCAGTTCTTC
TRBJ1-2 NA TRBV9 TRBD1 CASSVGRDRGQGYTF TGTGCCAGCAGCGTAGGACGGGACAGGGGTCAAGGCTACACCTTC
TRBJ2-7 NA TRBV7-8 NA CASSSGPGSYEQYF TGTGCCAGCAGCTCTGGACCGGGTTCCTACGAGCAGTACTTC
TRBJ1-5 few TRBV30 NA CALETGLNQPQHF TGTGCCTTGGAAACAGGGCTTAATCAGCCCCAGCATTTT
TRBJ2-1 NA TRBV28 TRBD1 CASKPTGGDNEQFF TGTGCCAGCAAACCGACAGGGGGGGACAATGAGCAGTTCTTC
TRBJ2-1 few TRBV30 NA CAWSEAGPRYNEQFF TGTGCCTGGAGTGAGGCGGGCCCCCGATACAATGAGCAGTTCTTC
TRBJ2-5 NA TRBV9 TRBD2 CASSAGTSNQETQYF TGTGCCAGCAGCGCAGGGACTAGTAATCAAGAGACCCAGTACTTC
TRBJ1-6 once TRBV6-5 TRBD1 CASRGQGEDSPLHF TGTGCCAGCAGGGGACAGGGGGAGGATTCACCCCTCCACTTT
TRBJ1-3 NA TRBV9 NA CASSPFENTIYF TGTGCCAGCAGCCCCTTCGAAAACACCATATATTTT
TRBJ2-2 NA TRBV7-9 NA CASSPRDTGELFF TGTGCCAGCAGCCCCAGGGATACCGGGGAGCTGTTTTTT
TRBJ2-7 NA TRBV29-1 TRBD1 CSVEVPGGYEQYF TGCAGCGTTGAGGTCCCAGGGGGTTACGAGCAGTACTTC
TRBJ2-7 NA TRBV30 TRBD2 CAWSASGTSGGEQYF TGTGCCTGGAGTGCCTCCGGGACTAGCGGTGGGGAGCAGTACTTC
TRBJ1-1 NA TRBV27 TRBD1 CASSLSGQGARYTEAFF TGTGCCAGCAGTTTATCGGGGCAGGGGGCTCGGTACACTGAAGCTTTCTTT